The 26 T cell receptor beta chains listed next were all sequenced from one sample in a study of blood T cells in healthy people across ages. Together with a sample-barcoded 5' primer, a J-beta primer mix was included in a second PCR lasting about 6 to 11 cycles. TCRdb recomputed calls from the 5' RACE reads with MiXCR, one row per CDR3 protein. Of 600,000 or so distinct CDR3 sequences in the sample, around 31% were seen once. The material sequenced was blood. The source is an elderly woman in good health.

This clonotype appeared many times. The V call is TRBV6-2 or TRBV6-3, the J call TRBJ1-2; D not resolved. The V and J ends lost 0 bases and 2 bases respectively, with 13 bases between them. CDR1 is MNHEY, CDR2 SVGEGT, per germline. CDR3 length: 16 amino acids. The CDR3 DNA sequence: TGTGCCAGCAGTTACTCGATCGTCGGGAAGAACTATGGCTACACCTTC. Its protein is CASSYSIVGKNYGYTF.

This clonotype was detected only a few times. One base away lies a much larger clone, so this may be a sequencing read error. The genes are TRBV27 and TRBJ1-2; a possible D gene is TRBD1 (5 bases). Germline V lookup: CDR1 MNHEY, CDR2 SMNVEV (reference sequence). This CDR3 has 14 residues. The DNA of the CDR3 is TGTGCCCGCAGTCCCAGGGCCTCAGGGTATGGCTACACCTTC. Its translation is CARSPRASGYGYTF.

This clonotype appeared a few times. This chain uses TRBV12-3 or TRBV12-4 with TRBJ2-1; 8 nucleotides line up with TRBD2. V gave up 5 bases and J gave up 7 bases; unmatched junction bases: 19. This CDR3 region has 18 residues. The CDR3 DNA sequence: TGTGCCAGCAGTACCGGGACTAGAAATGATAAACGATATAATGAGCAGTTCTTC. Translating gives CASSTGTRNDKRYNEQFF.

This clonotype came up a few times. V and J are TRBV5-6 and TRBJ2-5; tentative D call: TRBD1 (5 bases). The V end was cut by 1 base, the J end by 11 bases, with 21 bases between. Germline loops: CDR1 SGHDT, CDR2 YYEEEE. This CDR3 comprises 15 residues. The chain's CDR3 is CASSLTGDPPPEQYF. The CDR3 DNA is TGTGCCAGCAGCTTGACAGGAGACCCTCCACCTGAGCAGTACTTC.

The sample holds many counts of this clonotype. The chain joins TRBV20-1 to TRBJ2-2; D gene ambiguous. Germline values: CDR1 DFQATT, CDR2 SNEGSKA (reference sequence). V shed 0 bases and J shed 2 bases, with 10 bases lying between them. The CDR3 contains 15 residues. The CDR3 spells CSARDWQTNTGELFF. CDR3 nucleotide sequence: TGCAGTGCTAGAGATTGGCAGACAAACACCGGGGAGCTGTTTTTT.

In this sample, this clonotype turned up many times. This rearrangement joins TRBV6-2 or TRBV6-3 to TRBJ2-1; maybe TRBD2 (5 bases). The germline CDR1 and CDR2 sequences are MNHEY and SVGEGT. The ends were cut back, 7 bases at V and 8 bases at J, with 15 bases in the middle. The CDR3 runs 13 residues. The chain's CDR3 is CASTLPERDEQFF. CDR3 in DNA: TGTGCCAGCACCCTCCCTGAGAGGGATGAGCAGTTCTTC.

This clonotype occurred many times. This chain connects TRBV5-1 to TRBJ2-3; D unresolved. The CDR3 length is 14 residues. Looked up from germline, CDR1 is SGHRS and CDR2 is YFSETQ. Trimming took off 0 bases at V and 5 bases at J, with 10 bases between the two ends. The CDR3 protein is CASSLGSVGDTQYF. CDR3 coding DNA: TGCGCCAGCAGCTTGGGTTCGGTGGGAGATACGCAGTATTTT.

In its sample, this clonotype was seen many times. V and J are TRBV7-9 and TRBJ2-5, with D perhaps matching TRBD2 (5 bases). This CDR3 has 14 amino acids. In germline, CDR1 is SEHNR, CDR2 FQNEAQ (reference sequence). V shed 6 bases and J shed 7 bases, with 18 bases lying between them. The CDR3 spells CASSSRGGRGTQYF. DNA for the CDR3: TGTGCCAGCAGTTCCCGTGGAGGCCGAGGGACCCAGTACTTC.

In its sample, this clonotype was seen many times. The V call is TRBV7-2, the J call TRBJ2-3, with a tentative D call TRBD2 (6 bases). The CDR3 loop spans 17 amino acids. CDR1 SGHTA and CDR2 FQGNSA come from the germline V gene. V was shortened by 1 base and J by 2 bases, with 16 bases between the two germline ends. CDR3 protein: CASSLEPSSASTDTQYF. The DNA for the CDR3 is TGTGCCAGCAGCTTAGAGCCCTCTAGCGCATCCACAGATACGCAGTATTTT.

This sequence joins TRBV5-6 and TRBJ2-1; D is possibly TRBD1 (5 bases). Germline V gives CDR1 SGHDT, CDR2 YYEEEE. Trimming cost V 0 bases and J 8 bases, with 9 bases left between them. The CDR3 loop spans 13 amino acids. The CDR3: CASSLGWGDEQFF. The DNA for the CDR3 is TGTGCCAGCAGCTTGGGGTGGGGCGATGAGCAGTTCTTC.

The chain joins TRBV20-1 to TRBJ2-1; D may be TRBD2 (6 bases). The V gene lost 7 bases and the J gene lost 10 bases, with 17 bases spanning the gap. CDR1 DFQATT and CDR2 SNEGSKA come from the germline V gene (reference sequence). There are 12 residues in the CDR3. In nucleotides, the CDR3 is TGCAGTGGCGGGGTAGGGACGAGCGAGCAGTTCTTC. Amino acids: CSGGVGTSEQFF.

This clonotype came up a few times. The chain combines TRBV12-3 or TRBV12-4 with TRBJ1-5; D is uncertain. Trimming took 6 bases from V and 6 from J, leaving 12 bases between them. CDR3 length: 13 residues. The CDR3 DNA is TGTGCCAGCAGGCGTACTCAGTTTCAGCCCCAGCATTTT. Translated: CASRRTQFQPQHF.

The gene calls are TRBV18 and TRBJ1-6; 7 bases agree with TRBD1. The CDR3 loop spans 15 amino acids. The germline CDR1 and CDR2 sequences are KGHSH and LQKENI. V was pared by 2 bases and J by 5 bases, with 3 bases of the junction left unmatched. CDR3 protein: CASSPDRDNNSPLHF. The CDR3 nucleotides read TGTGCCAGCTCACCAGACAGGGATAATAATTCACCCCTCCACTTT.

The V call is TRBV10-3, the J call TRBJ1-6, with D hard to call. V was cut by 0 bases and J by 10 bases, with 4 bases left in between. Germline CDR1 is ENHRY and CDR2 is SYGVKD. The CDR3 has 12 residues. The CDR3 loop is CAISESRSPLHF. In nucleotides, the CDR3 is TGTGCCATCAGTGAGTCACGGTCACCCCTCCACTTT.

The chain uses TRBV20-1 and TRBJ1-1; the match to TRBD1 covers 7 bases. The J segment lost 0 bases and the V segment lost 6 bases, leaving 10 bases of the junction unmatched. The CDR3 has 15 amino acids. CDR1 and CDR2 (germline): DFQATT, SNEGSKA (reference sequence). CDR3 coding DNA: TGCAGTGCACCGCGACAGGGACGAATGAACACTGAAGCTTTCTTT. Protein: CSAPRQGRMNTEAFF.

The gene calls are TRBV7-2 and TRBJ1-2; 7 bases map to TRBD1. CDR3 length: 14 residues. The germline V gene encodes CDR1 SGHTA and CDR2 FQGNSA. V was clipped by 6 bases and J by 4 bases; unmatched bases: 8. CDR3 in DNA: TGTGCCAGCAGGTGGGGACAGACCTCCTATGGCTACACCTTC. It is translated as CASRWGQTSYGYTF.

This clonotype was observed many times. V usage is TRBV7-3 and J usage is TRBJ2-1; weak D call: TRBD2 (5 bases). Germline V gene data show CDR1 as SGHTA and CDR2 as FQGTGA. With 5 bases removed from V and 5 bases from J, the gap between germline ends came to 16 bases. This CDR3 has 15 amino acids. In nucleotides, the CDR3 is TGTGCCAGCAGCCCACTAGGGTCTCAAGACAATGAGCAGTTCTTC. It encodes CASSPLGSQDNEQFF.

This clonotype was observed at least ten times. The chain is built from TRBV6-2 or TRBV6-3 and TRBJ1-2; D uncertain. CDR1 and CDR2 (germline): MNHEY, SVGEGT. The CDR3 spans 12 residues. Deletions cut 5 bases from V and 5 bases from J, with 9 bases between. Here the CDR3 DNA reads TGTGCCAGCAGTGCACAAGGATATGGCTACACCTTC. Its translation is CASSAQGYGYTF.

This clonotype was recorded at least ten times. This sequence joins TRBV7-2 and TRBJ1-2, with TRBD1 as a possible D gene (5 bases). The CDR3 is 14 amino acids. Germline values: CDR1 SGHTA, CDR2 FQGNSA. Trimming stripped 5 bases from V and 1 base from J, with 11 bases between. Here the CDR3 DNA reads TGTGCCAGCAGCCCCCGGACAAATAACTATGGCTACACCTTC. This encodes CASSPRTNNYGYTF.

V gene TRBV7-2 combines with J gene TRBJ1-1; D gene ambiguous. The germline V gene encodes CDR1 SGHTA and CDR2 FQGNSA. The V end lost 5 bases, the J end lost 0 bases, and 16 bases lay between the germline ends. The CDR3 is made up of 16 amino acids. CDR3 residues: CASSPGRVRVNTEAFF. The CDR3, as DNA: TGTGCCAGCAGCCCCGGACGGGTTAGGGTGAACACTGAAGCTTTCTTT.

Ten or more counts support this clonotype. The CDR3, as DNA: TGTGCCAGCAGTTCACTACAGGGACGTACGCAGTATTTT. It is translated as CASSSLQGRTQYF. This rearrangement joins TRBV28 to TRBJ2-3, with a weak D call TRBD1 (6 bases). Trimming stripped 4 bases from V and 8 bases from J, with 13 bases between. The CDR3 is 13 amino acids. Germline V gives CDR1 MDHEN, CDR2 SYDVKM.

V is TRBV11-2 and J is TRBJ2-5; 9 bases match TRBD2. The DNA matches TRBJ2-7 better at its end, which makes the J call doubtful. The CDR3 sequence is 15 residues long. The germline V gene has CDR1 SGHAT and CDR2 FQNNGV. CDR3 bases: TGTGCCAGCAGCTGGCGGGGGGGCCCTCCCTACGAGCAGTACTTC. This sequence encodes CASSWRGGPPYEQYF.

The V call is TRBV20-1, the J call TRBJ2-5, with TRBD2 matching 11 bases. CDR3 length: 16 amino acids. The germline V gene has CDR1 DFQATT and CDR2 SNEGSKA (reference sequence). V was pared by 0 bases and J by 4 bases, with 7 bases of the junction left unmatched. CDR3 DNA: TGCAGTGCTAGAGATAGTAGCGGGGGGGCGGGAGAGACCCAGTACTTC. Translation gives CSARDSSGGAGETQYF.

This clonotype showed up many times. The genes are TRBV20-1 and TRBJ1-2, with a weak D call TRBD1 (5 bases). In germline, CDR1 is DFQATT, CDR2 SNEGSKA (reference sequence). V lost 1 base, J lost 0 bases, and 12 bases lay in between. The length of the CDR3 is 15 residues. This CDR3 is CSARVLGRTNYGYTF. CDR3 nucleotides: TGCAGTGCTAGAGTCTTGGGACGGACTAACTATGGCTACACCTTC.

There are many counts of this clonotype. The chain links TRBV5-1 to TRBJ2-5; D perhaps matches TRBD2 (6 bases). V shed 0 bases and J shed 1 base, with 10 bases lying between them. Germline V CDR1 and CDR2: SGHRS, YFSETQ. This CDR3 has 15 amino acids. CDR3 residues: CASSLVGTAQETQYF. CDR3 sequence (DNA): TGCGCCAGCAGCTTGGTCGGGACTGCCCAAGAGACCCAGTACTTC.

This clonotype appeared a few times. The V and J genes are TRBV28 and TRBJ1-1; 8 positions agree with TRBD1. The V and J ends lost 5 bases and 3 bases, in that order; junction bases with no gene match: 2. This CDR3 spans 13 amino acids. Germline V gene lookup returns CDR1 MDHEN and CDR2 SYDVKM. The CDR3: CASSATGDTEAFF. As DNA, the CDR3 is TGTGCCAGCAGTGCGACAGGGGACACTGAAGCTTTCTTT.